This T cell receptor (beta chain) was captured by sequencing in a study of cytomegalovirus exposure and HLA in healthy donors. Study conclusions and caveats: It was reportedly the case that the classifier diagnosed cytomegalovirus status with high specificity and sensitivity.

The CDR3 spans 16 residues. CDR1 and CDR2 (germline): MGHRA, YSYEKL. Trimming cost V 2 bases and J 3 bases; bases outside gene matches: 9. PCR employed 60 Vbeta and 13 Jbeta primers. The assay was immunoSEQ multiplex PCR, and TCRdb's table has in-frame clones only and misses some. This sample has about 190,000 clones, with around 81% found just once. As regards this clone: The antigen is not known.

Sequenced material: PBMCs. The clonotype comes from a young woman in good health and CMV-seropositive. The chain joins TRBV4-1 to TRBJ2-7, with 8 bases that match TRBD1. The CDR3 loop reads CASSQMVGTGDYEQYF. The CDR3 DNA reads as TGCGCCAGCAGCCAAATGGTCGGGACAGGAGACTACGAGCAGTACTTC.